This paragraph covers one TCR beta chain sequence. J gave up 1 base and V 6 bases, and 6 bases lay outside the gene matches. Germline V CDR1 and CDR2: MDHEN, SYDVKM. The CDR3 sequence is 15 residues long. Seattle patients were enrolled while actively infected and followed longitudinally. Per the authors' pipeline: How many nucleated cells were present was estimated from reference gene primer amplification. TCRdb's table, derived via immunoSEQ multiplex PCR, lists solely in-frame clones and lacks some. V and J calls and clone size are copied from that table; D and trimming were computed from the DNA. The sample records hundreds of thousands of clones, 89% being singletons. This sample was included in a study of blood T cell repertoires in COVID-19.

The chain has TRBV28 and TRBJ1-5; 7 positions agree with TRBD1. Sequenced: peripheral blood. The clonotype was recovered from a woman in her 30s with COVID-19, enrolled during active disease. CDR3 DNA sequence: TGTGCCAGCAGGCGACAGGGAACGAGCAATCAGCCCCAGCATTTT. Translated, it gives CASRRQGTSNQPQHF.